Below, one T cell receptor beta chain is given with its context. Generated by immunoSEQ multiplex PCR, the TCRdb table keeps only in-frame clones and is missing some. The table includes just under 60,000 clones, about 94% detected once. The CDR3 loop spans 17 amino acids. Germline V gene sequence: CDR1 LGHNA, CDR2 YSLEER. Deletions cut 1 base from V and 1 base from J, with 16 bases between. The data were taken from a study of technical replicates of blood from a few donors. The clonotype was recovered from a human donor in good health. Some clones in this sample may be carry-over from other donors' samples. The V and J genes are TRBV4-3 and TRBJ1-1; D is undetermined. What was sequenced was PBMCs. The CDR3 DNA reads as TGCGCCAGCAGCCAAGGTCCCCCGTCGGGTGGGAACACTGAAGCTTTCTTT. Protein product: CASSQGPPSGGNTEAFF.